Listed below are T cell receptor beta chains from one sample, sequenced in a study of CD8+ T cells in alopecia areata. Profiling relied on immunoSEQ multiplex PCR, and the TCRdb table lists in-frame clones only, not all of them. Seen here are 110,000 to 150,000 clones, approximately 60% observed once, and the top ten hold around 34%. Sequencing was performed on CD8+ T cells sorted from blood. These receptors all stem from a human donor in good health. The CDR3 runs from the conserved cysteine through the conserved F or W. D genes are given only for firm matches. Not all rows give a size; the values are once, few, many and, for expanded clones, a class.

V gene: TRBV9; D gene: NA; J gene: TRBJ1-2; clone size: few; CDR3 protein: CASSPPRNGYTF; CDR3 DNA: TGTGCCAGCAGCCCCCCCCGGAATGGCTACACCTTC
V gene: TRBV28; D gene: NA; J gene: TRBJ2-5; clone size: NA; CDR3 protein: CASSLVAGYQETQYF; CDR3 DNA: TGTGCCAGCAGTTTGGTAGCAGGGTACCAAGAGACCCAGTACTTC
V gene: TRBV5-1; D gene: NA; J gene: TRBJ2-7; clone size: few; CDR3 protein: CASSFDRTKYDSYEQYF; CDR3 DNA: TGCGCCAGCAGCTTTGATAGAACAAAGTATGACTCCTACGAGCAGTACTTC
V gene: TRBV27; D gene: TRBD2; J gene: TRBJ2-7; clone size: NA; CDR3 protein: CASGDSGSSYEQYF; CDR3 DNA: TGTGCCAGCGGAGATAGCGGGAGCTCCTACGAGCAGTACTTC
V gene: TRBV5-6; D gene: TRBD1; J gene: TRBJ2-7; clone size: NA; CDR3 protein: CASSLTGLSYEQYF; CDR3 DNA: TGTGCCAGCAGCCTGACAGGGCTATCCTACGAGCAGTACTTC
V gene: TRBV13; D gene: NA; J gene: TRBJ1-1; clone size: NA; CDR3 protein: CASSLGPSEAFF; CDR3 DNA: TGTGCCAGCAGCTTAGGTCCCTCTGAAGCTTTCTTT
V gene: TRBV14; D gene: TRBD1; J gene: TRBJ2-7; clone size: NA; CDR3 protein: CASSDDRAPYEQYF; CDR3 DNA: TGTGCCAGCAGCGACGACAGGGCCCCCTACGAGCAGTACTTC
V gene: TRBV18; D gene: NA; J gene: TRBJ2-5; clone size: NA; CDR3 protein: CASSPKGQETQYF; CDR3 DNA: TGTGCCAGCTCACCAAAAGGCCAAGAGACCCAGTACTTC
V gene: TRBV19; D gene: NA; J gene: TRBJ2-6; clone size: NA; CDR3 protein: CASTHWDGGANVLTF; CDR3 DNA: TGTGCCAGCACTCATTGGGATGGTGGGGCCAACGTCCTGACTTTC
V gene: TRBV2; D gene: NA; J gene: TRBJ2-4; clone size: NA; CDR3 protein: CASSEAAGLQPVLNIQYF; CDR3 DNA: TGTGCCAGCAGTGAAGCGGCCGGATTACAGCCGGTCCTGAACATTCAGTACTTC
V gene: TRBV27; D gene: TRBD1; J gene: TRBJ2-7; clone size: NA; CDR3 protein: CASSSRDRSYEQYF; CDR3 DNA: TGTGCCAGCAGTTCCCGGGACAGATCCTACGAGCAGTACTTC
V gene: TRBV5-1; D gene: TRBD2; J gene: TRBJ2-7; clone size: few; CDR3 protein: CASSFGTSDNEQYF; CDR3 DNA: TGCGCCAGCAGCTTCGGGACTAGCGACAACGAGCAGTACTTC
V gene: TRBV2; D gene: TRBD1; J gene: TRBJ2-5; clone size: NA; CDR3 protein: CATDRGLTGGPVGTQYF; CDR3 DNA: TGTGCCACTGACAGGGGGTTGACAGGGGGCCCAGTCGGGACCCAGTACTTC
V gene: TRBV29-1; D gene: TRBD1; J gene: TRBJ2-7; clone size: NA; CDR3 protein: CSVETGTGVAYEQYF; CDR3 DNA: TGCAGCGTTGAAACGGGGACAGGGGTCGCCTACGAGCAGTACTTC
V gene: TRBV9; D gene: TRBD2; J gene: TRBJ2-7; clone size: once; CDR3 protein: CASNVSGTYEQYF; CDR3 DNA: TGTGCCAGCAACGTGAGCGGGACCTACGAGCAGTACTTC
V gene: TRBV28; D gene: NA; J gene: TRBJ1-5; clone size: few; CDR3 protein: CASSPTEAGDQPQHF; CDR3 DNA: TGTGCCAGCAGCCCTACTGAGGCGGGGGATCAGCCCCAGCATTTT
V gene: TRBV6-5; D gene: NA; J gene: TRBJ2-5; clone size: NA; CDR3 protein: CASIAGETQYF; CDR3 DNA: TGTGCCAGCATCGCGGGAGAGACCCAGTACTTC
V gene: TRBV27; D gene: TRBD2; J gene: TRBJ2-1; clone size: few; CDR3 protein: CASSPWGGSSYNEQFF; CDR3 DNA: TGTGCCAGCAGTCCATGGGGAGGGAGCTCCTACAATGAGCAGTTCTTC
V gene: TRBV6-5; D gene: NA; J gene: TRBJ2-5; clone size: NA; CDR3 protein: CASSSRGAGETQYF; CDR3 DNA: TGTGCCAGCAGTTCTCGAGGGGCGGGAGAGACCCAGTACTTC
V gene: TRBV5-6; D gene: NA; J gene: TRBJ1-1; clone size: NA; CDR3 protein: CASSTRQDRLNTEAFF; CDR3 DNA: TGTGCCAGCAGCACCCGACAGGACAGACTGAACACTGAAGCTTTCTTT
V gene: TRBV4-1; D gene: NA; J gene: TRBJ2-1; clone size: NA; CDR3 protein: CASSLTGTHSYNEQFF; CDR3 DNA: TGCGCCAGCAGCCTTACCGGGACACACTCCTACAATGAGCAGTTCTTC
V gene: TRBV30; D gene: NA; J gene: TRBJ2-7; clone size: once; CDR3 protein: CAWSPPVLANSYEQYF; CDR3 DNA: TGTGCCTGGAGTCCACCCGTCCTAGCTAATTCCTACGAGCAGTACTTC
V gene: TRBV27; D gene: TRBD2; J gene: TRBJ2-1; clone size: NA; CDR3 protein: CASSTGTTPNEQFF; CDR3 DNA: TGTGCCAGCAGTACGGGGACTACGCCCAATGAGCAGTTCTTC
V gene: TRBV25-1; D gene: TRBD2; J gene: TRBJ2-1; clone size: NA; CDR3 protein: CASIPSGRQNEQFF; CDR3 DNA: TGTGCCAGCATTCCTAGCGGGAGGCAAAATGAGCAGTTCTTC
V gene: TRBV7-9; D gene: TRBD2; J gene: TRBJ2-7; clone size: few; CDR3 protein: CASSPWATSAEQYF; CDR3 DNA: TGTGCCAGCAGCCCGTGGGCTACTAGCGCCGAGCAGTACTTC
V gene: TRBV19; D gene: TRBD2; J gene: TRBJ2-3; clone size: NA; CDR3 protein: CASSRGLAGRGDTQYF; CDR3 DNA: TGTGCCAGTAGCAGAGGACTAGCGGGACGAGGTGATACGCAGTATTTT
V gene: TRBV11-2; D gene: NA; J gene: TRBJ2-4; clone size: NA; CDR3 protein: CASTTLGENIQYF; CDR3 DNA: TGTGCCAGCACAACCTTGGGGGAAAACATTCAGTACTTC
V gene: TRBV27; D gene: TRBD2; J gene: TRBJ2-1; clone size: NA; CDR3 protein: CASTTSGNEQFF; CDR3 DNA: TGTGCCAGTACAACTAGCGGCAATGAGCAGTTCTTC
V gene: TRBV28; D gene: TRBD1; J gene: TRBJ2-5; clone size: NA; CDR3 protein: CASSPLRDSQETQYF; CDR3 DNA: TGTGCCAGCAGCCCCCTCCGGGACAGCCAAGAGACCCAGTACTTC
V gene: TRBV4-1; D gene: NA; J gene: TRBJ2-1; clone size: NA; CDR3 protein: CASSQPKGNEQFF; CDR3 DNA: TGCGCCAGCAGCCAACCGAAGGGCAATGAGCAGTTCTTC
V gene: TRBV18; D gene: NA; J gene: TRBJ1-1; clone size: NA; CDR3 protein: CASSPGYTEAFF; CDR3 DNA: TGTGCCAGCTCACCGGGGTACACTGAAGCTTTCTTT
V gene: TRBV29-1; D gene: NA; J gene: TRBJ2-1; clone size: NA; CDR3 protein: CSVERAYGHNEQFF; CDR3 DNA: TGCAGCGTTGAAAGGGCCTACGGGCACAATGAGCAGTTCTTC
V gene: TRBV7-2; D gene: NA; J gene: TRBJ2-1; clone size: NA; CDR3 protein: CASSLGVVSYNEQFF; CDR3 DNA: TGTGCCAGCAGCTTAGGAGTCGTCTCCTACAATGAGCAGTTCTTC
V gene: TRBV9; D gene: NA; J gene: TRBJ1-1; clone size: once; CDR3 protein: CASSVSQNTEAFF; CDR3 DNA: TGTGCCAGCAGCGTAAGTCAAAACACTGAAGCTTTCTTT
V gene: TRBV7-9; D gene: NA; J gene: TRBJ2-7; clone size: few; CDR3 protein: CASSPLYEQYF; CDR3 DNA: TGTGCCAGCAGCCCCCTCTACGAGCAGTACTTC
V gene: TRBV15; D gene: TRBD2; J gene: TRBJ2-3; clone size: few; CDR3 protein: CATRTSSGAPPQDTQYF; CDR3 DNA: TGTGCCACCAGAACATCTAGCGGAGCGCCACCTCAGGATACGCAGTATTTT
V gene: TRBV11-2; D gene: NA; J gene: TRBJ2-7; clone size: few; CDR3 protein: CASSLIASPYEQYF; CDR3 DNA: TGTGCCAGCAGCTTAATAGCCAGTCCCTACGAGCAGTACTTC
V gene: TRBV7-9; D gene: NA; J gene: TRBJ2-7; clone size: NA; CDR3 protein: CASSLAGWREQYF; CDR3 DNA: TGTGCCAGCAGCTTAGCTGGGTGGAGGGAGCAGTACTTC
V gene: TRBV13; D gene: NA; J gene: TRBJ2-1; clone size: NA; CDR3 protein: CASSLIRDSKYNEQFF; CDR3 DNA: TGTGCCAGCAGCTTAATTCGGGACTCCAAGTACAATGAGCAGTTCTTC
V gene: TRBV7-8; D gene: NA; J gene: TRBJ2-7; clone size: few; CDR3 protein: CASSLVAGTHEQYF; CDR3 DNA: TGTGCCAGCAGCTTAGTTGCAGGGACGCACGAGCAGTACTTC
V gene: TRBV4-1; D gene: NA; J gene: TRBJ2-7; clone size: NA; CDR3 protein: CASSQNLQGRSGEQYF; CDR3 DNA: TGCGCCAGCAGCCAAAATTTGCAGGGGAGGTCGGGCGAGCAGTACTTC
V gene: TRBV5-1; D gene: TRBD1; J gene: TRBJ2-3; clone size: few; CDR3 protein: CASSLVTGEFTDTQYF; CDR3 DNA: TGCGCCAGCAGCTTGGTAACAGGGGAATTCACAGATACGCAGTATTTT
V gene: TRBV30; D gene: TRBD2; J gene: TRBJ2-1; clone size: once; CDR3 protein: CAWKGLADPHNEQFF; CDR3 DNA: TGTGCCTGGAAAGGACTAGCGGACCCCCACAATGAGCAGTTCTTC
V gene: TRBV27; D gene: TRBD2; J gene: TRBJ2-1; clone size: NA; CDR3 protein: CASSLFTTPGLANNEQFF; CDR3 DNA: TGTGCCAGCAGTTTATTTACTACTCCGGGACTAGCGAACAATGAGCAGTTCTTC
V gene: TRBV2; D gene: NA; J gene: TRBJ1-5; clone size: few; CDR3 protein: CASSTGRNQPQHF; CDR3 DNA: TGTGCCAGCAGCACGGGGCGCAATCAGCCCCAGCATTTT
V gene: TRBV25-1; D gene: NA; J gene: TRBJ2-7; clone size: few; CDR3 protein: CASSEGRYEQYF; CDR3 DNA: TGTGCCAGCAGTGAGGGCCGATACGAGCAGTACTTC
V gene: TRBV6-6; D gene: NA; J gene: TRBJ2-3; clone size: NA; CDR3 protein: CASSYRDGTTDTQYF; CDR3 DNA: TGTGCCAGCAGTTACCGGGACGGGACCACAGATACGCAGTATTTT
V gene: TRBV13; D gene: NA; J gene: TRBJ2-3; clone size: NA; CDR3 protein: CASSSTDTQYF; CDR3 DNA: TGTGCCAGCAGCTCCACAGATACGCAGTATTTT
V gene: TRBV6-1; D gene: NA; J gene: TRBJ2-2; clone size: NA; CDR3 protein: CASSEGGELFF; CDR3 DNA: TGTGCCAGCAGTGAAGGCGGGGAGCTGTTTTTT
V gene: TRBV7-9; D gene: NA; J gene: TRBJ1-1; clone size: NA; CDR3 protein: CASSLLGWYTEAFF; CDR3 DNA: TGTGCCAGCAGCTTACTGGGCTGGTACACTGAAGCTTTCTTT
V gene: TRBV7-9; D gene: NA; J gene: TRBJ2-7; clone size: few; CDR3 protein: CASSLAQGPMYEQYF; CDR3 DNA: TGTGCCAGCAGCTTAGCCCAGGGCCCGATGTACGAGCAGTACTTC
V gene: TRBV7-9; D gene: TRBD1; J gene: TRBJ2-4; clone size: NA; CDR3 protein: CASSGTGPDIQYF; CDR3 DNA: TGTGCCAGCAGCGGGACAGGGCCTGACATTCAGTACTTC
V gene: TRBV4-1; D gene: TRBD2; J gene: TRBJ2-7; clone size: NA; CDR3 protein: CASSQSWLAGGEYEQYF; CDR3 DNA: TGCGCCAGCAGCCAAAGCTGGCTAGCGGGAGGGGAGTACGAGCAGTACTTC
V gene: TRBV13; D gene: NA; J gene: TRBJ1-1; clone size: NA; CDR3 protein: CASSYPNTEAFF; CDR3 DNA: TGTGCCAGCAGCTACCCAAACACTGAAGCTTTCTTT
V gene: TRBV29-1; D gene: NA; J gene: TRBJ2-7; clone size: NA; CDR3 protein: CSVEVGEQYF; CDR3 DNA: TGCAGCGTTGAAGTTGGTGAGCAGTACTTC
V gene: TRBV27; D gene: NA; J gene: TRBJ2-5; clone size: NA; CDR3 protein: CASGYETQYF; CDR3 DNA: TGTGCCAGCGGCTATGAGACCCAGTACTTC
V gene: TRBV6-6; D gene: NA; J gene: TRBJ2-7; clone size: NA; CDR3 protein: CASSYFPGPDHEQYF; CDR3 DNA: TGTGCCAGCAGTTACTTTCCGGGACCCGACCACGAGCAGTACTTC